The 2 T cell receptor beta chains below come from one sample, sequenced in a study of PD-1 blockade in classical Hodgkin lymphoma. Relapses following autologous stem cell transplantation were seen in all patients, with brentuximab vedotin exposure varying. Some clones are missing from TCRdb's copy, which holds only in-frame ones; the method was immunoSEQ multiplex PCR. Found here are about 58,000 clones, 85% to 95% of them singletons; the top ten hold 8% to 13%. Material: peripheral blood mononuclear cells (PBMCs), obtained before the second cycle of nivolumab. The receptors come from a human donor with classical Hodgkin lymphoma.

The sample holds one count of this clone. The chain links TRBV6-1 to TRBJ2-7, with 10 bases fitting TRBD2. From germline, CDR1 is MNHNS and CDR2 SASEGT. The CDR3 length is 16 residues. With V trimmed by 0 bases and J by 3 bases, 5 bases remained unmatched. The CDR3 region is CASSEAVAGGFYEQYF. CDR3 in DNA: TGTGCCAGCAGTGAAGCGGTAGCGGGAGGTTTCTACGAGCAGTACTTC.

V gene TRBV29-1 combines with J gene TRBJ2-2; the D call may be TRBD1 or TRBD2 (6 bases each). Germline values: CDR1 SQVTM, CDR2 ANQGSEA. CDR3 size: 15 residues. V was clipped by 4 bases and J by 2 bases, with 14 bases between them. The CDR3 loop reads CSVVLRGTNTGELFF. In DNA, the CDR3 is TGCAGCGTTGTTCTTCGCGGGACAAACACCGGGGAGCTGTTTTTT.